The present entry profiles one TCR beta chain with its context. This table comes from immunoSEQ multiplex PCR, and its TCRdb copy is limited to in-frame clones, with some not included. The sample lists approximately 44,000 clones, around 90% seen once, with less than 0.95% in the top ten. This specimen comes from a study of T cell changes during pregnancy in multiple sclerosis. Per germline, CDR1 KGHSH and CDR2 LQKENI. The CDR3 contains 14 residues. J was trimmed by 3 bases and V by 4 bases; bases with no gene match: 5. V usage is TRBV18 and J usage is TRBJ2-7; 8 bases fit TRBD1. The sequence derives from a female donor with multiple sclerosis, enrolled in a pregnancy study. The material sequenced was CD4+ T cells from peripheral blood mononuclear cells, taken before pregnancy. The CDR3 loop reads CASSQIQGDYEQYF. CDR3 bases: TGTGCCAGCTCACAAATACAGGGGGACTACGAGCAGTACTTC.